This is a list of T cell receptor beta chains from one sample in a study of cytomegalovirus exposure and HLA in healthy donors. Profiling relied on immunoSEQ multiplex PCR, and the TCRdb table lists in-frame clones only, not all of them. The sample comprises approximately 190,000 clones, 82% of which are singletons, and about 0.092% rests with the top ten. Sequencing was carried out using PBMCs. The origin of the receptors is a boy younger than 10 in good health and CMV-seronegative. Both conserved end residues are part of each CDR3. A D gene is named only where the DNA matches it firmly. Expanded clones are given a class, and other clones once, few, many or no size at all.

j_call | clone_size | v_call | d_call | cdr3_nt | cdr3_aa
TRBJ2-2 | - | TRBV7-3 | - | TGTGCCAGCAGCCCGACCCAGACAGGAACCGGGGAGCTGTTTTTT | CASSPTQTGTGELFF
TRBJ2-7 | - | TRBV5-1 | TRBD1 | TGCGCCAGCAGCCTCCTACAGGGGGCGCAAGAGCAGTACTTC | CASSLLQGAQEQYF
TRBJ2-7 | - | TRBV5-8 | - | TGTGCCAGCAGCCCCCCCGGCCTCCCAGGGGTGGGGGAGCAGTACTTC | CASSPPGLPGVGEQYF
TRBJ1-6 | few | TRBV4-1 | - | TGCGCCAGCAGCCAAGATCCGGGGGGCCCCTATAATTCACCCCTCCACTTT | CASSQDPGGPYNSPLHF
TRBJ2-7 | - | TRBV23-1 | TRBD1 | TGCGCCATCCCGACAGGGCGCTGCGAGCAGTACTTC | CAIPTGRCEQYF
TRBJ1-6 | - | TRBV6-5 | - | TGTGCCAGCAGTAGGACGGGACGGGGGACCCAACCCCTCCACTTT | CASSRTGRGTQPLHF
TRBJ1-3 | few | TRBV5-4 | - | TGTGCCAGCAGCGCGGGATTCTCTGGAAACACCATATATTTT | CASSAGFSGNTIYF
TRBJ1-4 | - | TRBV2 | - | TGTGCCAGCAGGGCGACAGACGGTAATGAAAAACTGTTTTTT | CASRATDGNEKLFF
TRBJ2-7 | few | TRBV6-5 | - | TGTGCCAGCAGTTACCAAGGAGCAGCCCCCCACGAGCAGTACTTC | CASSYQGAAPHEQYF
TRBJ2-5 | - | TRBV19 | TRBD2 | TGTGCCAGTAGCCCTGGGACTAGCCGAGAGACCCAGTACTTC | CASSPGTSRETQYF
TRBJ2-7 | - | TRBV7-8 | - | TGTGCCAGCAGAAAGACAGACTCCTACGAGCAGTACTTC | CASRKTDSYEQYF
TRBJ2-5 | - | TRBV2 | - | TGTGCCAGCAGTGCACAAGGTCGGGGTGAGACCCAGTACTTC | CASSAQGRGETQYF
TRBJ2-5 | - | TRBV9 | - | TGTGCCAGCAGCGTAGAACAGGGATATGGGGAGACCCAGTACTTC | CASSVEQGYGETQYF
TRBJ1-6 | - | TRBV27 | - | TGTGCCAGCAGTTTAGGGGGAGGGAGTAATTCACCCCTCCACTTT | CASSLGGGSNSPLHF
TRBJ1-2 | - | TRBV6-5 | - | TGTGCCAGCATCGGTTCAGGGAGGAACTATGGCTACACCTTC | CASIGSGRNYGYTF
TRBJ2-7 | - | TRBV20-1 | - | TGCAGTGCTAGAGAGCGGTGGGAGCAGTACTTC | CSARERWEQYF
TRBJ2-2 | - | TRBV5-8 | TRBD1 | TGTGCCAGCAGCCCCCGGGACAGGGGAAAAACCGGGGAGCTGTTTTTT | CASSPRDRGKTGELFF
TRBJ1-2 | - | TRBV19 | TRBD1 | TGTGCCAGTAGTTACCACGGGACAGGCTATGGCTACACCTTC | CASSYHGTGYGYTF
TRBJ1-2 | - | TRBV15 | - | TGTGCCACCAGCATTAAAATGGACAGTTACTATGGCTACACCTTC | CATSIKMDSYYGYTF
TRBJ2-7 | - | TRBV5-8 | TRBD1 | TGTGCCAGCAGCTGGCCGGACAGGGAGCGTTTC | CASSWPDRERF
TRBJ2-1 | - | TRBV4-3 | TRBD2 | TGCGCCAGCAGCCAAGGCCCCGGGGGGGTTGGCCGCTACAATGAGCAGTTCTTC | CASSQGPGGVGRYNEQFF
TRBJ2-2 | once | TRBV4-2 | - | TGTGCCAGCAGCCAAGGGACTATGAGGGACACCGGGGAGCTGTTTTTT | CASSQGTMRDTGELFF
TRBJ2-5 | - | TRBV6-5 | TRBD1 | TGTGCCAGCAGTTACCAACAGGGGGGAGAGACCCAGTACTTC | CASSYQQGGETQYF
TRBJ2-2 | - | TRBV7-9 | TRBD1 | TGTGCCAGCAGCGGAGGAAATAGGACAGGGCGAAACGGGGAGCTGTTTTTT | CASSGGNRTGRNGELFF
TRBJ1-1 | - | TRBV7-7 | - | TGTGCCCTGGGGAGAGGCCAATCGCTGAACACTGAAGCTTTCTTT | CALGRGQSLNTEAFF
TRBJ2-3 | - | TRBV7-9 | TRBD2 | TGTGCCAGCAGCCAAGATCTAGCGGGGGGGCACCCCAACACAGATACGCAGTATTTT | CASSQDLAGGHPNTDTQYF
TRBJ2-1 | - | TRBV19 | - | TGTGCCAGTGTTCAAAATTTCGGGACTCTACACAATGAGCAGTTCTTC | CASVQNFGTLHNEQFF
TRBJ1-1 | - | TRBV6-6 | - | TGTGCCAGCAGTTACTTGCGGGCCAAAGGGAACACTGAAGCTTTCTTT | CASSYLRAKGNTEAFF
TRBJ2-7 | - | TRBV6-5 | TRBD1 | TGTGCCAGCAGTCGAACCGGGACAGGGCGCTACGAGCAGTACTTC | CASSRTGTGRYEQYF
TRBJ1-2 | - | TRBV27 | TRBD1 | TGTGCCAGCAGTTTCTCCACAGGGGTGCATGGCTACACCTTC | CASSFSTGVHGYTF
TRBJ1-1 | - | TRBV27 | - | TGTGCCAGCAGTTTTTCGGGAGGGCCGGGGGCGAACACTGAAGCTTTCTTT | CASSFSGGPGANTEAFF
TRBJ2-3 | - | TRBV5-1 | - | TGCGCCAGCAGCTTGGACCCTACTAGCACAGATACGCAGTATTTT | CASSLDPTSTDTQYF